The next 32 T cell receptor beta chains were all read from a single sample in a study. TCRdb re-called the 5' RACE reads through MiXCR, storing one row per CDR3 protein. Of 40,000 to 65,000 distinct CDR3 sequences listed, more than 20% were seen once; the top ten hold around 3%. Sample: tumor-infiltrating naive CD4+ T cells sorted from the breast tumor. Stated subset: naive CD4+ T cells, CD4+CD45RA+CD25-. All receptors come from a female donor with breast cancer.

The chain uses TRBV6-5 and TRBJ1-5; possible D gene TRBD1, 6 bases. V lost 2 bases, J lost 6 bases, and 8 bases lay in between. The germline V gene has CDR1 MNHEY and CDR2 SVGAGI. The CDR3 contains 13 residues. CDR3 nucleotide sequence: TGTGCCAGCAGTTACCAGGGGAGTCAGCCCCAGCATTTT. Protein sequence: CASSYQGSQPQHF.

This clonotype appeared a few times. The chain has TRBV7-3 and TRBJ1-2; D unresolved. Germline V gives CDR1 SGHTA, CDR2 FQGTGA. The CDR3 spans 13 residues. Trimming shortened V by 4 bases and J by 4 bases, and 10 bases separated the two germline ends. The CDR3 spells CASSYDMFYGYTF. The CDR3 coding sequence is TGTGCCAGCAGCTATGACATGTTCTATGGCTACACCTTC.

This clonotype was recorded a few times. The chain employs TRBV5-1 and TRBJ2-1; D is uncertain. Germline V gene sequence: CDR1 SGHRS, CDR2 YFSETQ. This CDR3 has 14 residues. Trimming cost V 0 bases and J 8 bases, with 12 bases left between them. The CDR3 DNA reads TGCGCCAGCAGCTTGGCCATAGGTGGCGATGAGCAGTTCTTC. Translating it yields CASSLAIGGDEQFF.

This chain uses TRBV28 with TRBJ2-2, with D hard to call. This CDR3 region has 13 residues. V lost 6 bases to trimming and J lost 4 bases, with 9 bases between them. Germline values: CDR1 MDHEN, CDR2 SYDVKM. In nucleotides, the CDR3 is TGTGCCAGCAGCAAGCAAGCCACCGGGGAGCTGTTTTTT. It codes for CASSKQATGELFF.

The gene calls are TRBV5-1 and TRBJ2-6; D might be TRBD1 (6 bases). Germline lookup yields CDR1 SGHRS and CDR2 YFSETQ. This CDR3 contains 16 residues. V dropped 4 bases and J dropped 1 base, with 12 bases sitting between them. The CDR3 here is CASSPSTGSGANVLTF. CDR3 nucleotide sequence: TGCGCCAGCAGCCCCTCGACAGGATCTGGGGCCAACGTCCTGACTTTC.

This clonotype was observed at least ten times. The CDR3: CASSLAGSRGETQYF. As DNA, the CDR3 is TGCGCCAGCAGCTTGGCGGGATCGCGGGGAGAGACCCAGTACTTC. The chain joins TRBV5-1 to TRBJ2-5, with TRBD2 as a possible D gene (6 bases). Germline V gene data show CDR1 as SGHRS and CDR2 as YFSETQ. The CDR3 is 15 residues long. V lost 0 bases and J 4 bases, leaving 13 bases between the germline ends. The full variable domain, in which reference TRBV5-1 and TRBJ2-5 provide the parts outside the CDR3, is KAGVTQTPRYLIKTRGQQVTLSCSPISGHRSVSWYQQTPGQGLQFLFEYFSETQRNKGNFPGRFSGRQFSNSRSEMNVSTLELGDSALYLCASSLAGSRGETQYFGPGTRLLVL.

This clonotype showed up many times. The chain combines TRBV7-9 with TRBJ1-2; D call uncertain. The germline gives CDR1 SEHNR, CDR2 FQNEAQ (reference sequence). CDR3 length: 12 residues. Trimming removed 5 bases from V and 5 bases from J, with 9 bases in between. For the CDR3, the DNA is TGTGCCAGCAGCAGGGAGGAGTATGGCTACACCTTC. Translated, it gives CASSREEYGYTF.

This clonotype showed up many times. CDR3 sequence (DNA): TGTGCCAGCAGTTCTACTCAGGGACCCTACGAGCAGTACTTC. Translating it yields CASSSTQGPYEQYF. V gene TRBV7-6 combines with J gene TRBJ2-7; perhaps D is TRBD1 or TRBD2 (5 bases each). The CDR3 is 14 residues long. Germline CDR1 and CDR2: SGHVS and FNYEAQ. V lost 6 bases and J lost 2, with 14 bases in between.

As concerns this clonotype: This may arise from a read error, as a much more abundant clone is one base away. The chain uses TRBV10-3 and TRBJ1-2, with unresolved D. The germline gives CDR1 ENHRY, CDR2 SYGVKD. Trimming cost V 3 bases and J 8 bases, with 13 bases left between them. This CDR3 spans 13 amino acids. The CDR3 loop reads CAISDGPEKGYTF. DNA of the CDR3: TGTGCCATCAGTGACGGGCCAGAGAAGGGCTACACCTTC.

This chain connects TRBV11-2 to TRBJ2-7; D is undetermined. The CDR3 is 14 residues long. CDR1 and CDR2 from the germline V gene are SGHAT and FQNNGV. V lost 5 bases, J lost 2 bases, and 13 bases lay in between. CDR3: CASSLNIEAYEQYF. CDR3 in DNA: TGTGCCAGCAGCCTCAATATCGAAGCCTACGAGCAGTACTTC.

A note on this clonotype: At one end, the junction sequence differs from germline, possibly due to a read error. The chain couples TRBV9 to TRBJ2-5; TRBD1 is a possible D gene (5 bases). The CDR3 is made up of 15 amino acids. Germline CDR1 reads SGDLS; CDR2 reads YYNGEE. The CDR3: CASIVGAVTQETQYF. CDR3 DNA sequence: TGTGCCAGCATCGTAGGGGCAGTCACCCAGGAGACCCAGTACTTC.

This clonotype appeared a few times. V gene TRBV3-1 combines with J gene TRBJ1-2, with TRBD1 as a possible D gene (5 bases). CDR3 length: 22 residues. Germline loops: CDR1 LGHDT, CDR2 YNNKEL (reference sequence). Trimming cost V 1 base and J 4 bases, with 34 bases left between them. CDR3 nucleotide sequence: TGTGCCAGCAGCCAAGTCTTATTACATTCCCGGGACGATTCCTTCCAGGGCTATGGCTACACCTTC. This gives the protein CASSQVLLHSRDDSFQGYGYTF.

This clonotype occurred a few times. The genes are TRBV27 and TRBJ2-7, with D possibly TRBD2 on 5 matching bases. Germline values: CDR1 MNHEY, CDR2 SMNVEV (reference sequence). V was pared by 2 bases and J by 3 bases, with 17 bases between. CDR3 length: 16 amino acids. Here the CDR3 DNA reads TGTGCCAGCAGTTTAAGTGGGAGCCGTTCCTTCTACGAGCAGTACTTC. Protein product: CASSLSGSRSFYEQYF.

In regard to this clonotype: This is likely a read error, given that the CDR3 carries no conserved phenylalanine or tryptophan at its end. This sequence joins TRBV5-1 and TRBJ2-1; D gene uncertain. The CDR3 has 14 amino acids. The V gene lost 0 bases and the J gene lost 8 bases, with 12 bases spanning the gap. Germline values: CDR1 SGHRS, CDR2 YFSETQ. CDR3 loop: CASSLGNAVDEQFL. The CDR3 nucleotides are TGCGCCAGCAGCTTGGGAAACGCAGTGGATGAGCAGTTCCTC.

This chain joins TRBV7-9 and TRBJ1-1; maybe TRBD1 (6 bases). The length of the CDR3 is 15 residues. With 5 bases removed from V and 1 base from J, the gap between germline ends came to 14 bases. CDR1 is SEHNR and CDR2 is FQNEAQ in the germline V gene (reference sequence). CDR3 loop: CASSPRAGENTEAFF. The CDR3 coding sequence is TGTGCCAGCAGCCCCCGGGCAGGGGAGAACACTGAAGCTTTCTTT.

A note on this clonotype: At one end, the junction sequence differs from germline, possibly due to a read error. The CDR3 DNA reads as TGCGCCAGCAGCTTGGGGACAGGGGAAGGGCAGCTCCAGCATTTT. It translates to CASSLGTGEGQLQHF. The chain joins TRBV5-1 to TRBJ1-5; 9 bases map to TRBD1. CDR1 and CDR2 (germline): SGHRS, YFSETQ. CDR3 size: 15 residues.

The chain recombines TRBV7-8 with TRBJ2-1; 12 nucleotides match TRBD2. Per the germline V gene, CDR1 is SGHVS and CDR2 is FQNEAQ. With 0 bases clipped from V and 1 base from J, the junction kept 1 base outside the gene matches. There are 17 residues in the CDR3. Written as DNA, the CDR3 is TGTGCCAGCAGCTTAGCCGGACTAGCGGGATCCTACAATGAGCAGTTCTTC. Translation gives CASSLAGLAGSYNEQFF.

The chain joins TRBV7-2 to TRBJ2-2, with unresolved D. Germline V gene sequence: CDR1 SGHTA, CDR2 FQGNSA. This CDR3 has 15 residues. The ends were cut back, 1 base at V and 2 bases at J, with 8 bases in the middle. CDR3: CASSLVGLNTGELFF. The DNA for the CDR3 is TGTGCCAGCAGCTTAGTTGGGCTAAACACCGGGGAGCTGTTTTTT.

The chain links TRBV12-3 or TRBV12-4 to TRBJ1-2; D unresolved. V was cut by 6 bases and J by 6 bases, with 23 bases left in between. The CDR3 has 16 residues. CDR3 loop: CASSLGSGFGVNGYTF. The CDR3 DNA reads as TGTGCCAGCAGCCTAGGGTCGGGCTTCGGGGTGAATGGCTACACCTTC.

CDR3 protein: CASSTYSNQPQHF. The CDR3 coding sequence is TGTGCCAGCAGCACCTATAGCAATCAGCCCCAGCATTTT. The rearrangement uses TRBV13 and TRBJ1-5; D is unresolved. The CDR3 runs to 13 residues. The V end lost 5 bases, the J end lost 0 bases, and 5 bases lay between the germline ends. Germline-derived CDR1 and CDR2 are PRHDT and FYEKMQ (reference sequence).

The genes are TRBV5-6 and TRBJ2-5; TRBD1 matches 8 bases. V lost 2 bases to trimming and J lost 0 bases; unmatched junction nucleotides: 3. CDR1 SGHDT and CDR2 YYEEEE come from the germline V gene. CDR3 length: 15 residues. As DNA, the CDR3 is TGTGCCAGCAGCTTCGGGACAGGAAACCAAGAGACCCAGTACTTC. Protein sequence: CASSFGTGNQETQYF.

The chain recombines TRBV5-6 with TRBJ2-1; the D is unclear. Looked up from germline, CDR1 is SGHDT and CDR2 is YYEEEE. V was clipped by 3 bases and J by 8 bases, with 15 bases between them. The CDR3 totals 14 residues. CDR3 region: CASSWWFSGDEQFF. The CDR3 DNA follows: TGTGCCAGCAGCTGGTGGTTCTCTGGTGATGAGCAGTTCTTC.

This clonotype appeared a few times. CDR3 DNA: TGCGCCAGCAGCAGGAATAACAGGGAAAAACTGTTTTTT. Translating it yields CASSRNNREKLFF. V gene TRBV5-1 combines with J gene TRBJ1-4, with D possibly matching TRBD1 (5 bases). Trimming took off 4 bases at V and 8 bases at J, with 12 bases between the two ends. Germline V gene lookup returns CDR1 SGHRS and CDR2 YFSETQ. This CDR3 contains 13 residues. The full variable domain, its missing parts supplied by reference TRBV5-1 and TRBJ1-4, is KAGVTQTPRYLIKTRGQQVTLSCSPISGHRSVSWYQQTPGQGLQFLFEYFSETQRNKGNFPGRFSGRQFSNSRSEMNVSTLELGDSALYLCASSRNNREKLFFGSGTQLSVL.

The chain combines TRBV5-1 with TRBJ2-3; D is ambiguous. The germline V and J ends were trimmed by 1 base and 1 base, with 16 bases remaining between them. The germline gives CDR1 SGHRS, CDR2 YFSETQ. This CDR3 is built from 17 residues. This CDR3 is CASSLRVQTYGTDTQYF. For the CDR3, the DNA is TGCGCCAGCAGCTTGCGGGTTCAGACTTACGGCACAGATACGCAGTATTTT.

This clonotype has ten or more counts. The chain recombines TRBV5-1 with TRBJ1-2; D is unresolved. CDR1 and CDR2 from the germline V gene are SGHRS and YFSETQ. The germline V and J ends were trimmed by 0 bases and 5 bases, with 8 bases remaining between them. The CDR3 has 13 residues. Written as DNA, the CDR3 is TGCGCCAGCAGCTTGGAAGCCGCTTATGGCTACACCTTC. Its protein is CASSLEAAYGYTF.

In its sample, this clonotype was seen many times. The chain joins TRBV10-3 to TRBJ2-1, with 7 bases aligning to TRBD2. CDR1 is ENHRY, CDR2 SYGVKD, per germline. V shed 10 bases, J shed 8 bases, and the junction held 14 bases outside the gene matches. This CDR3 region has 14 residues. This CDR3 is CATREGIVGDEQFF. The CDR3 region has the DNA TGTGCCACCAGGGAGGGGATAGTTGGGGATGAGCAGTTCTTC.

This clonotype was seen many times. J is TRBJ1-6 and V is TRBV6-6, with TRBD1 identical over 7 bases. Germline V CDR1 and CDR2: MNHNY, SVGAGI (reference sequence). The CDR3 runs 12 residues. Losses at the gene ends were 10 bases for V and 10 bases for J; bases not matched to a gene: 7. The CDR3: CATRDSSSPLHF. The CDR3 coding sequence is TGTGCCACCAGGGACAGCAGCTCACCCCTCCACTTT.

By share, this clonotype counts as medium-sized. The rearrangement links TRBV12-3 or TRBV12-4 to TRBJ2-3, with 8 bases aligning to TRBD2. Trimming removed 6 bases from V and 2 bases from J; junction bases left unmatched: 7. This CDR3 spans 15 amino acids. The CDR3: CASSVGLAPTDTQYF. DNA of the CDR3: TGTGCCAGCAGCGTCGGACTAGCCCCCACAGATACGCAGTATTTT.

The table lists this clonotype with a few counts. The chain links TRBV20-1 to TRBJ1-1, with D perhaps matching TRBD1 (5 bases). This CDR3 region has 12 residues. The germline V gene encodes CDR1 DFQATT and CDR2 SNEGSKA (reference sequence). Between the trimmed V and J ends, which lost 2 bases and 7 bases, there was a span of 11 bases. CDR3 in DNA: TGCAGTGCTAGACGGGACGGAAATGAAGCTTTCTTT. Translating gives CSARRDGNEAFF.

This chain joins TRBV20-1 and TRBJ1-5; 9 nucleotides agree with TRBD1. The CDR3 has 14 residues. Looked up from germline, CDR1 is DFQATT and CDR2 is SNEGSKA (reference sequence). V dropped 4 bases and J dropped 4; count of bases not matched to a gene: 5. The CDR3 region has the DNA TGCAGTGCTACCTTTGGACAGGGGAATCAGCCCCAGCATTTT. Residues: CSATFGQGNQPQHF.

The rearrangement uses TRBV7-6 and TRBJ1-1; D gene unclear. Trimming cost V 6 bases and J 1 base, with 9 bases left between them. The CDR3 has 13 residues. The V gene's germline CDR1 is SGHVS and CDR2 FNYEAQ. CDR3 nucleotide sequence: TGTGCCAGCAGTCCCTGGGAGAACACTGAAGCTTTCTTT. Its protein product is CASSPWENTEAFF.

This clonotype has at least ten counts. The V gene is TRBV7-6, the J gene TRBJ2-5; D call uncertain. Trimming took 5 bases from V and 5 from J, leaving 6 bases between them. CDR3 length: 11 amino acids. Germline values: CDR1 SGHVS, CDR2 FNYEAQ. CDR3 residues: CASSQSETQYF. CDR3 nucleotides: TGTGCCAGCAGCCAAAGTGAGACCCAGTACTTC.